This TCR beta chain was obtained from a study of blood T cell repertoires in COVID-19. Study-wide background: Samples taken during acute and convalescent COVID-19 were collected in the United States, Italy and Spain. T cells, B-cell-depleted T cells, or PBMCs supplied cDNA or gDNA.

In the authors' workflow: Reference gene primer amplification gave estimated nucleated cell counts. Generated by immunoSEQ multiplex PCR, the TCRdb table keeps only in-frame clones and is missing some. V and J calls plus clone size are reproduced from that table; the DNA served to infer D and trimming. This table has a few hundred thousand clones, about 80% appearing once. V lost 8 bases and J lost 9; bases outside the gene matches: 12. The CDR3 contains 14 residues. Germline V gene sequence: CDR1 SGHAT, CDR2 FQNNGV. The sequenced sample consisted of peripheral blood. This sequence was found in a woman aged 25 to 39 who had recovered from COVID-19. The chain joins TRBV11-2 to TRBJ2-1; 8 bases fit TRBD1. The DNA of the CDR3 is TGTGCCAGCCGTTTTTGGACAGGGTCCGCTGAGCAGTTCTTC. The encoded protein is CASRFWTGSAEQFF.